A single sample is the source of the 27 T cell receptor beta chains below, sequenced in a study of blood T cell repertoires in COVID-19. Clones were read by immunoSEQ multiplex PCR, and TCRdb kept only the in-frame ones, dropping some. The table includes roughly 200,000 clones, 70% to 90% detected once. Sequenced material: peripheral blood. The receptors were sampled from a woman aged 40-49 years who had recovered from COVID-19.

This chain links TRBV18 with TRBJ2-1, with no clear D. CDR1 KGHSH and CDR2 LQKENI come from the germline V gene. V was cut by 7 bases and J by 10 bases, with 14 bases left in between. The CDR3 length is 12 residues. CDR3 sequence (DNA): TGTGCCAGCTTTGGTTCTGGCTGGGAGCAGTTCTTC. This sequence encodes CASFGSGWEQFF.

A few counts support this clone. The rearrangement links TRBV27 to TRBJ1-6; no firm D call. V dropped 3 bases and J dropped 7 bases, with 13 bases sitting between them. Germline V gives CDR1 MNHEY, CDR2 SMNVEV (reference sequence). There are 15 residues in the CDR3. CDR3 coding DNA: TGTGCCAGCAGTTTGTGGCCGACACGAAATTCACCCCTCCACTTT. Amino acids: CASSLWPTRNSPLHF.

The genes are TRBV9 and TRBJ2-7, with D possibly TRBD2 on 5 matching bases. CDR3 size: 13 residues. The germline V gene has CDR1 SGDLS and CDR2 YYNGEE. The V gene lost 0 bases and the J gene lost 7 bases, with 11 bases spanning the gap. CDR3 DNA sequence: TGTGCCAGCAGCGTAGATCCCCCGGGGGAGCAGTACTTC. Translated, it gives CASSVDPPGEQYF.

J is TRBJ2-1 and V is TRBV28, with D possibly matching TRBD1 (5 bases). Trimming shortened V by 5 bases and J by 10 bases, and 12 bases separated the two germline ends. Germline V gives CDR1 MDHEN, CDR2 SYDVKM. CDR3 length: 12 residues. The chain's CDR3 is CASSPIYREQFF. CDR3 DNA: TGTGCCAGCAGTCCAATATACAGGGAGCAGTTCTTC.

Points on this clone: At one end, the junction sequence differs from germline, possibly due to a read error. The V gene is TRBV6-2 or TRBV6-3, the J gene TRBJ1-3; tentatively, D is TRBD1 (6 bases). This CDR3 contains 15 residues. Germline lookup yields CDR1 MNHEY and CDR2 SVGEGT. The CDR3 DNA reads TGTGCCAGCAGTTGGACAGAGAGCTCTGGAAGCACCATATATTTT. Its translation: CASSWTESSGSTIYF.

Concerning this clone: This sample also contains other DNA sequences that code for the same CDR3. V usage is TRBV3-1 (or the pseudogene TRBV3-2) and J usage is TRBJ1-3; 7 bases align to TRBD1. Germline loops: CDR1 LGHDT, CDR2 YNNKEL (reference sequence). This CDR3 spans 14 amino acids. J lost 2 bases, V lost 3 bases, and 1 base had no gene match. As DNA, the CDR3 is TGTGCCAGCAGCCAGAGGGGGCCTGGAAACACCATATATTTT. Translated: CASSQRGPGNTIYF.

This clone was counted a single time. CDR3 sequence reads: CASSPQGDSYNEQFF. The CDR3 region has the DNA TGTGCCAGCAGCCCACAGGGGGACTCCTACAATGAGCAGTTCTTC. The V and J genes are TRBV9 and TRBJ2-1, with 8 nucleotides matching TRBD1. Germline values: CDR1 SGDLS, CDR2 YYNGEE. With V trimmed by 4 bases and J by 0 bases, 3 bases remained unmatched. CDR3 length: 15 residues.

This rearrangement joins TRBV25-1 to TRBJ2-7, with 9 positions matching TRBD1. The CDR3 loop spans 15 amino acids. The V and J ends lost 4 bases and 2 bases, in that order; junction bases with no gene match: 6. The V gene's germline CDR1 is MGHDK and CDR2 SYGVNS. CDR3 loop: CASSASGTGTYEQYF. In nucleotides, the CDR3 is TGTGCCAGCAGTGCCTCCGGGACAGGGACCTACGAGCAGTACTTC.

This clone showed up just a few times. V is TRBV3-1 (or the pseudogene TRBV3-2) and J is TRBJ2-3; 7 bases match TRBD2. Germline values: CDR1 LGHDT, CDR2 YNNKEL (reference sequence). The CDR3 loop spans 17 amino acids. V lost 0 bases to trimming and J lost 3 bases; unmatched junction nucleotides: 9. The CDR3 loop is CASSQDGLAVGTDTQYF. Here the CDR3 DNA reads TGTGCCAGCAGCCAAGATGGGCTAGCGGTGGGGACAGATACGCAGTATTTT.

The chain carries TRBV30 and TRBJ2-7; TRBD2 matches 15 bases. The CDR3 is 16 amino acids. J was trimmed by 5 bases and V by 1 base; bases with no gene match: 6. Germline CDR1 GTSNPN, CDR2 SVGIG (reference sequence). Here the CDR3 DNA reads TGTGCCTGGAGTGGAGGACTAGCGGGAGGGCCGGACGAGCAGTACTTC. Protein product: CAWSGGLAGGPDEQYF.

J is TRBJ2-5 and V is TRBV7-6; perhaps TRBD1 as D (5 bases). Per the germline V gene, CDR1 is SGHVS and CDR2 is FNYEAQ. V was pared by 5 bases and J by 5 bases, with 12 bases between. The CDR3 is made up of 13 amino acids. This CDR3 is CASSRRVGETQYF. In DNA form, the CDR3 reads TGTGCCAGCAGCCGCAGGGTAGGGGAGACCCAGTACTTC.

This clone was counted between two and nine times. The V and J genes are TRBV11-2 and TRBJ2-7, with 8 bases matching TRBD1. The CDR3 runs to 13 residues. The V and J ends lost 5 bases and 3 bases, in that order; junction bases with no gene match: 3. Germline loops: CDR1 SGHAT, CDR2 FQNNGV. Here the CDR3 DNA reads TGTGCCAGCAGCCCCGGGACAGGCTACGAGCAGTACTTC. This gives the protein CASSPGTGYEQYF.

V usage is TRBV5-6 and J usage is TRBJ1-2; 7 nucleotides match TRBD1. The CDR3 sequence is 11 residues long. With 3 bases clipped from V and 7 bases from J, the junction kept 0 bases outside the gene matches. CDR1 SGHDT and CDR2 YYEEEE come from the germline V gene. The CDR3 DNA reads as TGTGCCAGCAGCTCAGGGGGTGGCTACACCTTC. It translates to CASSSGGGYTF.

The chain recombines TRBV29-1 with TRBJ1-1; unclear D gene. Germline CDR1 reads SQVTM; CDR2 reads ANQGSEA. V was clipped by 1 base and J by 4 bases, with 10 bases between them. This CDR3 spans 13 amino acids. DNA for the CDR3: TGCAGCGTTGAAGGGCAGGAAGGCACTGAAGCTTTCTTT. Protein product: CSVEGQEGTEAFF.

The sample holds one count of this clone. The chain carries TRBV9 and TRBJ2-1, with D unresolved. The CDR3 spans 13 residues. Between the trimmed V and J ends, which lost 0 bases and 10 bases, there was a span of 11 bases. Germline CDR1 SGDLS, CDR2 YYNGEE. The CDR3 DNA sequence: TGTGCCAGCAGCGTAGGTTCTGAGCCAGAGCAGTTCTTC. Residues: CASSVGSEPEQFF.

The chain joins TRBV18 to TRBJ2-5; 7 bases align to TRBD1. Germline V gene lookup returns CDR1 KGHSH and CDR2 LQKENI. This CDR3 has 17 amino acids. With 3 bases clipped from V and 2 bases from J, the junction kept 12 bases outside the gene matches. In nucleotides, the CDR3 is TGTGCCAGCTCACCCATCTTGACAGGGTCACGGCAAGAGACCCAGTACTTC. Protein sequence: CASSPILTGSRQETQYF.

The CDR3 DNA is TGTGCCAGCAGTTTAAGCGGGGGGGGAAGCACAGATACGCAGTATTTT. It specifies CASSLSGGGSTDTQYF. V gene TRBV27 combines with J gene TRBJ2-3; 10 bases are a match to TRBD2. Germline V gene data show CDR1 as MNHEY and CDR2 as SMNVEV (reference sequence). The CDR3 covers 16 residues. With V trimmed by 2 bases and J by 0 bases, 2 bases remained unmatched.

The V call is TRBV10-3, the J call TRBJ1-1; no firm D call. Deletions cut 7 bases from V and 0 bases from J, with 15 bases between. The CDR3 runs to 15 residues. Per the germline V gene, CDR1 is ENHRY and CDR2 is SYGVKD. The CDR3 nucleotides read TGTGCCATCACCGAGCGGCTTGGCATGAACACTGAAGCTTTCTTT. This translates into CAITERLGMNTEAFF.

The chain combines TRBV5-8 with TRBJ1-2; 10 positions match TRBD1. The V gene's germline CDR1 is SGHTS and CDR2 YDEGEE. The CDR3 has 15 residues. V shed 4 bases, J shed 8 bases, and the junction held 11 bases outside the gene matches. CDR3 sequence: CASSSYRTGGRGYTF. The CDR3 region has the DNA TGTGCCAGCAGCAGCTATAGGACAGGGGGTCGCGGCTACACCTTC.

The sample holds one count of this clone. This chain links TRBV24-1 with TRBJ2-2; 8 nucleotides align to TRBD1. V trimming: 3 bases; J trimming: 8 bases; junction bases outside the gene matches: 7. The CDR3 extends over 15 amino acids. Looked up from germline, CDR1 is KGHDR and CDR2 is SFDVKD. The CDR3 region is CATSDHGQGNGELFF. CDR3 DNA: TGTGCCACCAGTGATCATGGACAGGGTAATGGGGAGCTGTTTTTT.

The chain carries TRBV6-5 and TRBJ1-1, with 8 bases matching TRBD1. CDR3 size: 14 residues. Germline V gene data show CDR1 as MNHEY and CDR2 as SVGAGI. The V and J ends lost 4 bases and 1 base, in that order; junction bases with no gene match: 2. CDR3 in DNA: TGTGCCAGCAGTTGGACAGGGACGAACACTGAAGCTTTCTTT. It specifies CASSWTGTNTEAFF.

This chain links TRBV30 with TRBJ2-7, with a possible D match to TRBD1 (5 bases). The germline V and J ends were trimmed by 2 bases and 2 bases, with 10 bases remaining between them. This CDR3 is 13 amino acids long. Per germline, CDR1 GTSNPN and CDR2 SVGIG (reference sequence). CDR3 sequence reads: CAWSTRTTYEQYF. In DNA form, the CDR3 reads TGTGCCTGGAGTACCCGGACAACCTACGAGCAGTACTTC.

The chain carries TRBV9 and TRBJ1-2; 12 nucleotides agree with TRBD1. Trimming took 0 bases from V and 7 from J; bases not matched to a gene: 4. Germline V gene sequence: CDR1 SGDLS, CDR2 YYNGEE. The CDR3 contains 15 residues. CDR3 residues: CASSVAGTGGFGYTF. The CDR3 nucleotides read TGTGCCAGCAGCGTAGCCGGGACAGGGGGCTTTGGCTACACCTTC.

The chain combines TRBV7-9 with TRBJ2-7; 11 bases align to TRBD1. The germline V gene has CDR1 SEHNR and CDR2 FQNEAQ (reference sequence). The CDR3 sequence is 15 residues long. After removal of 7 bases from V and 4 bases from J, the junction contained 9 bases not matched to a gene. The CDR3 reads CASNNRDRGIYEQYF. The DNA of the CDR3 is TGTGCCAGCAACAACCGGGACAGGGGGATATACGAGCAGTACTTC.

This chain connects TRBV5-1 to TRBJ2-1; a possible D gene is TRBD2 (5 bases). V was pared by 4 bases and J by 5 bases, with 16 bases between. The germline V gene has CDR1 SGHRS and CDR2 YFSETQ. There are 15 residues in the CDR3. The CDR3 spells CASSGFARANNEQFF. CDR3 bases: TGCGCCAGCAGCGGCTTCGCGAGGGCAAACAATGAGCAGTTCTTC.

The chain recombines TRBV25-1 with TRBJ2-1, with 7 positions matching TRBD2. Germline trimming cut 3 bases from V and 6 bases from J; bases unmatched to any gene: 5. The germline gives CDR1 MGHDK, CDR2 SYGVNS. The CDR3 is 14 amino acids. CDR3 loop: CASSDTGGTNEQFF. CDR3 DNA sequence: TGTGCCAGCAGTGATACGGGGGGTACCAATGAGCAGTTCTTC.

The V gene is TRBV4-2, the J gene TRBJ1-5; D is perhaps TRBD1 (5 bases). The CDR3 consists of 15 residues. Germline CDR1 reads LGHNA; CDR2 reads YNFKEQ. The germline V and J ends were trimmed by 6 bases and 1 base, with 13 bases remaining between them. The CDR3 DNA reads as TGTGCCAGCAGTCAGGGACTGGCGAGCAATCAGCCCCAGCATTTT. This sequence encodes CASSQGLASNQPQHF.